These 2 T cell receptor beta chains were sequenced from one sample in a study of post-analysis software for immune sequencing data. Findings and limits, study-wide: Patients used roughly five TRBV segments, including TRBV5-6, TRBV5-1 and TRBV20-1, more often than controls.

cDNA libraries of TCR beta carried unique molecular identifiers. TCRdb fed the PCR reads into MiXCR, producing one record per CDR3 protein. The repertoire holds 750,000 to 950,000 distinct CDR3 sequences, about 53% seen once, with over 4% in the top ten. The antigens these receptors bind are not known. Sequencing input: blood. The receptors stem from a girl between 5 and 17 years old with multiple sclerosis.

The chain employs TRBV6-1 and TRBJ1-2; the match to TRBD1 covers 8 bases. The CDR3 is made up of 15 amino acids. V lost 5 bases, J lost 3 bases, and 8 bases stayed unmatched. Per the germline V gene, CDR1 is MNHNS and CDR2 is SASEGT. CDR3 sequence: CASSTRTGFDYGYTF. CDR3 coding DNA: TGTGCCAGCAGTACCCGGACAGGGTTCGACTATGGCTACACCTTC.

This clonotype was recorded once. This rearrangement joins TRBV5-1 to TRBJ2-3; 10 nucleotides match TRBD2. This CDR3 is 14 amino acids long. The trim removed 2 bases at V and 5 bases at J, leaving 2 bases unmatched. CDR1 is SGHRS, CDR2 YFSETQ, per germline. The CDR3 DNA sequence: TGCGCCAGCAGCTTACCTAGCGGGGGAGATACGCAGTATTTT. It is translated as CASSLPSGGDTQYF.